One and the same sample provided the 31 T cell receptor beta chains below, sequenced in a study of T cells in localized non-small cell lung cancer. TCRdb keeps only in-frame clones here, not all; method: immunoSEQ multiplex PCR. Of nearly 25,000 clones in the sample, around 85% were seen once. The source material was peripheral blood, sampled before any cancer treatment. Every receptor here comes from a male donor aged 60 or older with stage II squamous cell lung carcinoma.

The chain has TRBV7-9 and TRBJ1-4; D possibly corresponds to TRBD1 (5 bases). The CDR3 runs to 13 residues. V lost 5 bases, J lost 8 bases, and 12 bases lay in between. Germline CDR1 is SEHNR and CDR2 is FQNEAQ (reference sequence). The CDR3 reads CASSLMGVEKLFF. Written as DNA, the CDR3 is TGTGCCAGCAGCCTCATGGGGGTAGAAAAACTGTTTTTT.

The V and J genes are TRBV5-5 and TRBJ2-7; 7 bases map to TRBD2. This CDR3 region has 13 residues. The ends lost 4 bases at V and 0 bases at J; junction bases unmatched: 1. Per the germline V gene, CDR1 is SGHKS and CDR2 is YYEKEE (reference sequence). CDR3 in DNA: TGTGCCAGCAGCCGGGGGGTCTCCTACGAGCAGTACTTC. It yields the protein CASSRGVSYEQYF.

The rearrangement joins TRBV21-1 to TRBJ2-3; TRBD1, the D gene given by the table, was not confirmed from the DNA. TRBV21-1 is a pseudogene segment. CDR3 length equals 18 residues. The CDR3 protein is CASSKGWLGQGCTDTQYF. CDR3 DNA: TGTGCCAGCAGCAAAGGGTGGTTAGGGCAGGGATGCACAGATACGCAGTATTTT.

CDR3 region: CASSLYETSGSRTQYF. The CDR3 DNA follows: TGTGCCAGCAGCTTATACGAGACTAGCGGGAGTCGTACGCAGTATTTT. The rearrangement links TRBV7-2 to TRBJ2-3; 12 nucleotides match TRBD2. Looked up from germline, CDR1 is SGHTA and CDR2 is FQGNSA. After removal of 2 bases from V and 8 bases from J, the junction contained 8 bases not matched to a gene. The CDR3 spans 16 residues.

The chain is built from TRBV25-1 and TRBJ2-7; a possible D gene is TRBD2 (7 bases). Trimming removed 10 bases from V and 4 bases from J, with 14 bases in between. The V gene's germline CDR1 is MGHDK and CDR2 SYGVNS. The CDR3 runs 12 residues. CDR3 coding DNA: TGTGCCACAGGGGAGGGTCCTTACGAGCAGTACTTC. This encodes CATGEGPYEQYF.

This chain uses TRBV9 with TRBJ2-7, with D possibly TRBD1 on 7 matching bases. CDR3 size: 13 residues. Looked up from germline, CDR1 is SGDLS and CDR2 is YYNGEE. Trimming cost V 3 bases and J 6 bases, with 13 bases left between them. The DNA for the CDR3 is TGTGCCAGCAGCGCCCGACAGGGAGGCGAGCAGTACTTC. It is translated as CASSARQGGEQYF.

The chain combines TRBV19 with TRBJ2-1; TRBD1 matches 11 bases. V was pared by 5 bases and J by 5 bases, with 11 bases of the junction left unmatched. The CDR3 runs to 17 residues. Germline V lookup: CDR1 LNHDA, CDR2 SQIVND (reference sequence). CDR3 amino acids: CASSPPRTGGINNEQFF. CDR3 DNA sequence: TGTGCCAGTAGTCCCCCCCGGACAGGGGGCATAAACAATGAGCAGTTCTTC.

The chain uses TRBV19 and TRBJ1-5; TRBD1 aligns across 8 bases. With V trimmed by 5 bases and J by 6 bases, 6 bases remained unmatched. The CDR3 sequence is 14 residues long. CDR1 LNHDA and CDR2 SQIVND come from the germline V gene (reference sequence). The CDR3: CASSDRGYGQPQHF. CDR3 nucleotide sequence: TGTGCCAGTAGTGACAGGGGTTACGGTCAGCCCCAGCATTTT.

The V and J genes are TRBV6-5 and TRBJ1-3; the D is unclear. CDR3 length equals 14 residues. CDR1 is MNHEY, CDR2 SVGAGI, per germline. V lost 7 bases and J lost 4, with 14 bases in between. This CDR3 is CASMPGHAGNTIYF. CDR3 DNA sequence: TGTGCCAGCATGCCTGGTCATGCGGGAAACACCATATATTTT.

The chain joins TRBV4-2 to TRBJ2-3, with 10 bases aligning to TRBD2. This CDR3 spans 17 amino acids. Germline trimming cut 2 bases from V and 2 bases from J; bases unmatched to any gene: 7. CDR1 LGHNA and CDR2 YNFKEQ come from the germline V gene. CDR3 residues: CASSQLNSGRNTDTQYF. In DNA form, the CDR3 reads TGTGCCAGCAGCCAACTTAATAGCGGGAGGAACACAGATACGCAGTATTTT.

The sample holds one count of this clone. The chain is built from TRBV27 and TRBJ2-3, with D perhaps TRBD1 (6 bases). This CDR3 spans 14 amino acids. V shed 6 bases and J shed 2 bases, with 12 bases lying between them. From germline, CDR1 is MNHEY and CDR2 SMNVEV (reference sequence). The CDR3 bases are TGTGCCAGCAGGGCCACAGGGTTCACAGATACGCAGTATTTT. The encoded protein is CASRATGFTDTQYF.

This chain connects TRBV6-1 to TRBJ2-3; no clear D gene. The V end lost 9 bases, the J end lost 2 bases, and 12 bases lay between the germline ends. The CDR3 runs 13 residues. Germline CDR1 is MNHNS and CDR2 is SASEGT. The CDR3 sequence: CASLEMITDTQYF. The CDR3 DNA reads TGTGCCAGTTTGGAGATGATCACAGATACGCAGTATTTT.

This chain links TRBV4-2 with TRBJ1-1, with unresolved D. V lost 2 bases to trimming and J lost 2 bases, with 6 bases between them. The CDR3 runs 13 residues. In germline, CDR1 is LGHNA, CDR2 YNFKEQ. The CDR3 sequence: CASSQLRNTEAFF. CDR3 sequence (DNA): TGTGCCAGCAGCCAACTTCGAAACACTGAAGCTTTCTTT.

The genes are TRBV7-2 and TRBJ2-1; 7 bases align to TRBD2. The V gene end was trimmed by 5 bases and the J gene end by 7 bases; junction bases not matched to a gene: 11. This CDR3 is 15 amino acids long. Germline lookup yields CDR1 SGHTA and CDR2 FQGNSA. The CDR3 DNA reads as TGTGCCAGCAGCCCTGGAGTCCGGGGGGTGAATGAGCAGTTCTTC. Protein product: CASSPGVRGVNEQFF.

This clone came up a few times. The J gene is TRBJ2-1, the V gene TRBV7-3, with a weak D call TRBD2 (6 bases). Trimming took off 6 bases at V and 3 bases at J, with 15 bases between the two ends. CDR1 and CDR2 from the germline V gene are SGHTA and FQGTGA. This CDR3 has 15 residues. The DNA of the CDR3 is TGTGCCAGCAGTACCCCGGGAGAACGCTACAATGAGCAGTTCTTC. This sequence encodes CASSTPGERYNEQFF.

This clone occurred once. The chain joins TRBV7-2 to TRBJ2-7; TRBD1 agrees at 7 bases. This CDR3 contains 13 residues. Per germline, CDR1 SGHTA and CDR2 FQGNSA. V gave up 1 base and J gave up 5 bases; unmatched junction bases: 2. This chain's CDR3 is CASSLGTGDEQYF. Here the CDR3 DNA reads TGTGCCAGCAGCTTAGGGACAGGTGACGAGCAGTACTTC.

This chain joins TRBV5-8 and TRBJ1-5; D is perhaps TRBD1 (6 bases). The germline V gene encodes CDR1 SGHTS and CDR2 YDEGEE. V was shortened by 0 bases and J by 7 bases, with 8 bases between the two germline ends. The CDR3 extends over 13 amino acids. The CDR3 bases are TGTGCCAGCAGCTTGGAAGGGGGACAGCCCCAGCATTTT. This encodes CASSLEGGQPQHF.

This chain uses TRBV12-5 with TRBJ2-5; TRBD2 might be the D (5 bases). CDR1 and CDR2 (germline): LGHNT, FRNRAP. Trimming shortened V by 7 bases and J by 5 bases, and 14 bases separated the two germline ends. This CDR3 comprises 13 residues. The CDR3 sequence: CASAGERVETQYF. The DNA of the CDR3 is TGTGCTAGTGCCGGGGAAAGGGTGGAGACCCAGTACTTC.

The rearrangement joins TRBV11-1 to TRBJ2-3, with D hard to call. The V end lost 2 bases, the J end lost 0 bases, and 9 bases lay between the germline ends. Germline CDR1 and CDR2: SGHAT and FQDESV (reference sequence). This CDR3 comprises 15 residues. The CDR3, as DNA: TGTGCCAGCAGCTTAAGGTTAAGGAGCACAGATACGCAGTATTTT. This codes for CASSLRLRSTDTQYF.

This sequence joins TRBV11-2 and TRBJ2-5; 14 nucleotides line up with TRBD2. J gave up 8 bases and V 1 base, and 6 bases lay outside the gene matches. The CDR3 is 16 amino acids. The germline V gene has CDR1 SGHAT and CDR2 FQNNGV. The CDR3 nucleotides read TGTGCCAGCAGCTTAGGAACGGGACTAGCGGGGGTAACCCAGTACTTC. It yields the protein CASSLGTGLAGVTQYF.

In DNA, the CDR3 is TGTGCCAGCAGTTTTTATTCGGATACGCAGTATTTT. This translates into CASSFYSDTQYF. The rearrangement links TRBV28 to TRBJ2-3; D not certain. CDR3 size: 12 residues. Per the germline V gene, CDR1 is MDHEN and CDR2 is SYDVKM. Trimming removed 3 bases at V and 6 bases at J, with 7 bases between.

The gene calls are TRBV7-2 and TRBJ2-5; D is possibly TRBD1 or TRBD2 (6 bases each). Trimming took off 2 bases at V and 4 bases at J, with 11 bases between the two ends. Germline values: CDR1 SGHTA, CDR2 FQGNSA. The CDR3 is made up of 14 amino acids. DNA of the CDR3: TGTGCCAGCAGCTTACCGGGGGCTATAGAGACCCAGTACTTC. This codes for CASSLPGAIETQYF. Looking up the rest from reference TRBV7-2 and TRBJ2-5 gives the full variable domain: GAGVSQSPSNKVTEKGKDVELRCDPISGHTALYWYRQSLGQGLEFLIYFQGNSAPDKSGLPSDRFSAERTGGSVSTLTIQRTQQEDSAVYLCASSLPGAIETQYFGPGTRLLVL.

For the CDR3, the DNA is TGTGCCAGCAGTGAAGTGGCAGGGGTACAGGAGACCCAGTACTTC. It yields the protein CASSEVAGVQETQYF. The rearrangement links TRBV6-1 to TRBJ2-5, with D possibly TRBD1 on 6 matching bases. CDR3 size: 15 residues. The germline V gene has CDR1 MNHNS and CDR2 SASEGT. The V end lost 1 base, the J end lost 5 bases, and 14 bases lay between the germline ends.

This clone was seen only once. The chain joins TRBV2 to TRBJ2-7; weak D call: TRBD2 (5 bases). This CDR3 comprises 12 residues. From germline, CDR1 is SNHLY and CDR2 FYNNEI. Between the trimmed V and J ends, which lost 5 bases and 3 bases, there was a span of 8 bases. CDR3 sequence reads: CASSLGGYEQYF. CDR3 nucleotide sequence: TGTGCCAGCAGTCTAGGAGGCTACGAGCAGTACTTC.

V is TRBV5-1 and J is TRBJ2-3, with 12 bases matching TRBD2. This CDR3 is 14 amino acids long. Germline CDR1 reads SGHRS; CDR2 reads YFSETQ. The junction had 3 bases not matched to a gene; V was cut back by 4 bases and J by 6 bases. This CDR3 reads CASSDTSGGDTQYF. The CDR3 bases are TGCGCCAGCAGCGACACTAGCGGGGGGGATACGCAGTATTTT.

The V gene is TRBV11-2, the J gene TRBJ2-7, with D unclear. The CDR3 totals 8 residues. Trimming cost V 9 bases and J 4 bases, with 1 base left between them. Germline V gene data show CDR1 as SGHAT and CDR2 as FQNNGV. The CDR3, as DNA: TGTGCCAGGTACGAGCAGTACTTC. Protein product: CARYEQYF.

This clone was detected once. The rearrangement links TRBV6-5 to TRBJ2-1; TRBD2 matches at 10 bases. J gave up 11 bases and V 5 bases, and 3 bases lay outside the gene matches. Germline-derived CDR1 and CDR2 are MNHEY and SVGAGI. The CDR3 has 12 residues. This CDR3 is CASSPLAGKQFF. The DNA for the CDR3 is TGTGCCAGCAGTCCACTAGCGGGGAAGCAGTTCTTC.

This clone was detected only a few times. V usage is TRBV6-1 and J usage is TRBJ2-5; D is perhaps TRBD2 (6 bases). There are 14 residues in the CDR3. V shed 5 bases and J shed 2 bases, with 12 bases lying between them. The germline gives CDR1 MNHNS, CDR2 SASEGT. CDR3 sequence reads: CASSTGTQQETQYF. In DNA form, the CDR3 reads TGTGCCAGCAGTACCGGGACTCAACAAGAGACCCAGTACTTC.

This chain links TRBV28 with TRBJ1-5; unclear D gene. Deletions cut 6 bases from V and 2 bases from J, with 17 bases between. Germline CDR1 MDHEN, CDR2 SYDVKM. The CDR3 covers 16 residues. Written as DNA, the CDR3 is TGTGCCAGCAGCCTTAGCCTCGGACGGGGCAATCAGCCCCAGCATTTT. It codes for CASSLSLGRGNQPQHF.

The chain carries TRBV7-2 and TRBJ1-3; 12 positions agree with TRBD1. This CDR3 spans 18 amino acids. Germline CDR1 is SGHTA and CDR2 is FQGNSA. With V trimmed by 1 base and J by 0 bases, 4 bases remained unmatched. The CDR3 DNA follows: TGTGCCAGCAGCTTAGAGGGACAGGGGGCTAGCTCTGGAAACACCATATATTTT. Its protein is CASSLEGQGASSGNTIYF.

The rearrangement joins TRBV11-3 to TRBJ1-4, with D possibly matching TRBD1 (6 bases). V shed 5 bases and J shed 7 bases, with 11 bases lying between them. The germline V gene encodes CDR1 SGHNT and CDR2 YENEEA. The CDR3 extends over 13 amino acids. The CDR3 DNA reads TGTGCCAGCAGCCCGTGGGACACTGAAAAACTGTTTTTT. This codes for CASSPWDTEKLFF.